This T cell receptor (beta chain) comes out of a study of blood T cells in healthy people across ages. Study information: The capture of about one barcoded beta molecule per two T cells was achieved by template switching.

Every sample had a minimum of 6 million PBMCs isolated. Trimming stripped 3 bases from V and 2 bases from J, with 12 bases between. The CDR3 extends over 15 amino acids. Germline V gene data show CDR1 as SGDLS and CDR2 as YYNGEE. With a J-beta primer mix and a sample-barcoded 5' primer, a second PCR ran roughly 6 to 11 cycles. One entry per CDR3 protein, called by TCRdb with MiXCR from the 5' RACE reads. The sample records about 800,000 distinct CDR3 sequences, approximately 25% being singletons. In this sample, this clonotype turned up a few times. These sequences were also reported in another study, on T cells of mothers and their children.

The rearrangement joins TRBV9 to TRBJ1-3; D is possibly TRBD1 (6 bases). The receptor was derived from a boy aged 10-17 years in good health. Input material: blood. The CDR3 DNA reads as TGTGCCAGCAGCGGAGACAGGTCGACTGGAAACACCATATATTTT. Translated, it gives CASSGDRSTGNTIYF.